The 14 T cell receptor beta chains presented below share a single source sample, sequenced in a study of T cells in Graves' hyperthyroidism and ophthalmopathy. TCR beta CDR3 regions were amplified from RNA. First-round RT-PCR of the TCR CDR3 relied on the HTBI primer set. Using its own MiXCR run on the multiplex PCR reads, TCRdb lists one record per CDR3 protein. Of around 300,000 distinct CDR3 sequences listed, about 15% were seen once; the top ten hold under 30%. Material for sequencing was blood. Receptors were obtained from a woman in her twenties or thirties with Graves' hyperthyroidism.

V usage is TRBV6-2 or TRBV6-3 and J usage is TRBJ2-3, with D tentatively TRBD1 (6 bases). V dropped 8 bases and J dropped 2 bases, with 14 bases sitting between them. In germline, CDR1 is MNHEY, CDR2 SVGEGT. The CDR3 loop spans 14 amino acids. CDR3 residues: CASRDTPSTDTQYF. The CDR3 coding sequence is TGTGCCAGCCGGGACACACCTTCCACAGATACGCAGTATTTT.

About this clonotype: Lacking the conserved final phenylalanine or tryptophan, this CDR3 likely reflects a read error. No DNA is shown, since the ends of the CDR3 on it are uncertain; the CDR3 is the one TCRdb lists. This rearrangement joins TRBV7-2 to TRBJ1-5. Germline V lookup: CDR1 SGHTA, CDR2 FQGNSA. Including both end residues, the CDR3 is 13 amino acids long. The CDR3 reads CASSFYSNQPQQV.

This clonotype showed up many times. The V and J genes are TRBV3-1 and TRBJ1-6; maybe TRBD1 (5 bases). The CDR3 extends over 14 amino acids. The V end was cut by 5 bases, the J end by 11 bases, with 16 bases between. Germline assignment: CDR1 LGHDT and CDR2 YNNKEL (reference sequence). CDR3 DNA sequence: TGTGCCAGCAGCGCTTCGCAGGGAAGGACACCCCTCCACTTT. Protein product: CASSASQGRTPLHF.

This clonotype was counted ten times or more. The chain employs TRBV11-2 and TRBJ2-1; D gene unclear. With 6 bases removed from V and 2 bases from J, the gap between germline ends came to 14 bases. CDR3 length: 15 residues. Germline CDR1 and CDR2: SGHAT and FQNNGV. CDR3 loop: CASSLYLGAYNEQFF. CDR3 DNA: TGTGCCAGCAGTCTTTACTTAGGTGCCTACAATGAGCAGTTCTTC. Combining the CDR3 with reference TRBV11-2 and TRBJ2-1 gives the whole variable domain EAGVAQSPRYKIIEKRQSVAFWCNPISGHATLYWYQQILGQGPKLLIQFQNNGVVDDSQLPKDRFSAERLKGVDSTLKIQPAKLEDSAVYLCASSLYLGAYNEQFFGPGTRLTVL.

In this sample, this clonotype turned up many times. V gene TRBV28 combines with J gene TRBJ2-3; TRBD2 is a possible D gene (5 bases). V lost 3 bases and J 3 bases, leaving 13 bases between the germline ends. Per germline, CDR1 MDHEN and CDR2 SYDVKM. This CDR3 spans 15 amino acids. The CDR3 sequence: CASSFVAGLTDTQYF. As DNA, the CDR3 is TGTGCCAGCAGTTTTGTCGCGGGCCTTACAGATACGCAGTATTTT.

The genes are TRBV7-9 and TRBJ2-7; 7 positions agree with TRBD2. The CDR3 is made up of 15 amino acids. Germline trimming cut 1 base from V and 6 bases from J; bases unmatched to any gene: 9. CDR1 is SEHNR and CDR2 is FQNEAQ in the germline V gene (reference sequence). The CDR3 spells CASSLGLADCCEQYF. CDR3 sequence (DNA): TGTGCCAGCAGCTTAGGACTAGCTGACTGTTGCGAGCAGTACTTC.

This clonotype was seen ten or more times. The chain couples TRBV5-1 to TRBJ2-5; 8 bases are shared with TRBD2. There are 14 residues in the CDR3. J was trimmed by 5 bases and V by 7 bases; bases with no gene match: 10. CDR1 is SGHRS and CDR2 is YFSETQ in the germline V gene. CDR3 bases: TGCGCCAGCTGCCAGAGCGGGAGTGGCGAGACCCAGTACTTC. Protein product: CASCQSGSGETQYF.

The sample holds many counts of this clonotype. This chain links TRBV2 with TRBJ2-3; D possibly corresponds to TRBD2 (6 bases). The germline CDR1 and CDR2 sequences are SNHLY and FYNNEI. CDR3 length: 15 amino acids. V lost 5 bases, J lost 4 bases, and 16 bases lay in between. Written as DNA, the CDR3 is TGTGCCAGCAGTAGAACTAGCACGTGGGCAGATACGCAGTATTTT. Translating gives CASSRTSTWADTQYF.

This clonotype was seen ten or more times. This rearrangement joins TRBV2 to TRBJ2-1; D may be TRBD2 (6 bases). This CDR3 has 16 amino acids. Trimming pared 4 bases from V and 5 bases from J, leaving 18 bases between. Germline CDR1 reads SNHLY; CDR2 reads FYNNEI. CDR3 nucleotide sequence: TGTGCCAGCAGTGGGGGCGGGGTCCTCTCTAACAATGAGCAGTTCTTC. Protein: CASSGGGVLSNNEQFF.

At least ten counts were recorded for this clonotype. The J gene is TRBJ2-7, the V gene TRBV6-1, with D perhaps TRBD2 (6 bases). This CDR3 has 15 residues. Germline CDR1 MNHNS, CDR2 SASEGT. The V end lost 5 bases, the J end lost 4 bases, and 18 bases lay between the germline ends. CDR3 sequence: CASSKTPPGVYEQYF. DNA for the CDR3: TGTGCCAGCAGTAAGACTCCGCCGGGGGTGTACGAGCAGTACTTC.

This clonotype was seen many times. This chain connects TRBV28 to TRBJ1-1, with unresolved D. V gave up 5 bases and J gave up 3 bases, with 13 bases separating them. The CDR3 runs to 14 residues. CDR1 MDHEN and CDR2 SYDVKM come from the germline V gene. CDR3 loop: CASSPLTGDTEAFF. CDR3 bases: TGTGCCAGCAGTCCCCTGACTGGGGACACTGAAGCTTTCTTT.

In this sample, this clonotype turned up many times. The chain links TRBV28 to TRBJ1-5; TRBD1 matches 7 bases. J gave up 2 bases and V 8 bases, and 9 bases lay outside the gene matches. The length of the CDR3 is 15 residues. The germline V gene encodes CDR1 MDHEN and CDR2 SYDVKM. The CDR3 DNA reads TGTGCCAGCCCTCCCCGAACAGGGGGCAATCAGCCCCAGCATTTT. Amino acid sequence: CASPPRTGGNQPQHF.

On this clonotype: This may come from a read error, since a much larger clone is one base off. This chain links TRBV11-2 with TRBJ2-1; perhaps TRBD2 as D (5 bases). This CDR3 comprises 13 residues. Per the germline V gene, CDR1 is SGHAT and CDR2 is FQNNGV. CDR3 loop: CANSRVGVNEQFF. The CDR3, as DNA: TGTGCCAACAGCCGAGTCGGGGTAAATGAGCAGTTCTTC.

CDR3 nucleotide sequence: TGTGCCAGCAGCACCTACCCCAGGCCCACCTCCTACAATGAGCAGTTCTTC. Protein sequence: CASSTYPRPTSYNEQFF. The chain uses TRBV7-9 and TRBJ2-1; no clear D. The CDR3 length is 17 residues. Per germline, CDR1 SEHNR and CDR2 FQNEAQ (reference sequence). The V gene lost 5 bases and the J gene lost 0 bases, with 17 bases spanning the gap.